This T cell receptor beta chain is drawn from a study of blood T cells in healthy people across ages. Study findings and constraints: PBMCs that were unsorted prevented a conclusive naive versus antigen-experienced comparison.

Per the germline V gene, CDR1 is SGHRS and CDR2 is YFSETQ. After removal of 4 bases from V and 3 bases from J, the junction contained 9 bases not matched to a gene. The CDR3 is made up of 16 amino acids. This clonotype was recorded a few times. The antigen remains unidentified. Primed by a sample-barcoded 5' primer and a J-beta primer mix, a second PCR proceeded for about 7 to 11 cycles. TCRdb itself ran the 5' RACE reads through MiXCR, one entry per CDR3 protein. The sample consists of some 1.4 million distinct CDR3 sequences, 42% of them appearing once. The sequence came from a woman aged 18 to 35 in good health. V is TRBV5-1 and J is TRBJ2-1; 8 positions agree with TRBD2. Source material: blood. The CDR3 region has the DNA TGCGCCAGCAGCCACCCAGCGGGGGAGGTCTACAATGAGCAGTTCTTC. Amino acid sequence: CASSHPAGEVYNEQFF. Variable domain in full (rest from reference TRBV5-1 and TRBJ2-1): KAGVTQTPRYLIKTRGQQVTLSCSPISGHRSVSWYQQTPGQGLQFLFEYFSETQRNKGNFPGRFSGRQFSNSRSEMNVSTLELGDSALYLCASSHPAGEVYNEQFFGPGTRLTVL.